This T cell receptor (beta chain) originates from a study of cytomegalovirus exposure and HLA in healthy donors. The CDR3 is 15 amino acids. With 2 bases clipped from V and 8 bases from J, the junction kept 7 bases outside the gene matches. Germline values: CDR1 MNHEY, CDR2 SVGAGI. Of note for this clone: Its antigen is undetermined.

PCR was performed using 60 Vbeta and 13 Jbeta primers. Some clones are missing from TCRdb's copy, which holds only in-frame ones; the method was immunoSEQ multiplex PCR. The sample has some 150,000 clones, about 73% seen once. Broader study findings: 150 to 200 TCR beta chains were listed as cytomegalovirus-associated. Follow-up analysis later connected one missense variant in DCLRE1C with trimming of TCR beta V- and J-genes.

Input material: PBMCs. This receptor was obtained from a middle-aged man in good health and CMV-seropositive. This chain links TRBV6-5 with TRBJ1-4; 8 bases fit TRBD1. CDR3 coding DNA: TGTGCCAGCAGTTACGGACAGGGTGGAAGAGAAAAACTGTTTTTT. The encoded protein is CASSYGQGGREKLFF.